The T cell receptor beta chain described here comes from a study of CD8 T cells in Susac syndrome. This clonotype showed up just a few times. After extraction with the RNeasy kit, roughly 0.5 to 1 ug of the RNA was reverse transcribed using random hexamers. It was immunoSEQ multiplex PCR that amplified TCR beta CDR3 across 54 Vbeta and 13 Jbeta. TCRdb re-called the immunoSEQ multiplex PCR reads through MiXCR, storing one row per CDR3 protein. The data show about 430,000 distinct CDR3 sequences, about 85% seen once. CD8+ and CD4+ blood T cells underwent TCR beta sequencing. The length of the CDR3 is 15 residues. Trimming pared 1 base from V and 7 bases from J, leaving 15 bases between. Germline assignment: CDR1 SGHRS and CDR2 YFSETQ.

Material: CD8+ T cells from PBMCs. This chain joins TRBV5-1 and TRBJ2-1; the D gene could be TRBD1 or TRBD2 (5 bases each). This TCR derives from a human donor with multiple sclerosis. As DNA, the CDR3 is TGCGCCAGCAGCTTGACGGTTCAGGGAGAGAATGAGCAGTTCTTC. Amino acid sequence: CASSLTVQGENEQFF.